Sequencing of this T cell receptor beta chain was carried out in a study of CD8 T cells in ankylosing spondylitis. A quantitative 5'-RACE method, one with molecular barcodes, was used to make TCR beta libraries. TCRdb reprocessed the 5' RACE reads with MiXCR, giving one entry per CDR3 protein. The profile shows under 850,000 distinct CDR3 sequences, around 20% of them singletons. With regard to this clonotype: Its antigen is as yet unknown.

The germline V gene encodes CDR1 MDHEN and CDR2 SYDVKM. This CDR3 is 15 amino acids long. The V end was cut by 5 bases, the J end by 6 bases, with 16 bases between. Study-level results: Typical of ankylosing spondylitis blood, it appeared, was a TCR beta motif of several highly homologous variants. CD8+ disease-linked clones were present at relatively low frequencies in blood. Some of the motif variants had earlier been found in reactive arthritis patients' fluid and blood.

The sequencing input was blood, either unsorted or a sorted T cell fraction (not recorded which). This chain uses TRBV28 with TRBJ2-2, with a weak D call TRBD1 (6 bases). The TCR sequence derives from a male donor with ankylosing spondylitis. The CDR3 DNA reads TGTGCCAGCAGTGACCGACAGGATGTTGCCGGGGAGCTGTTTTTT. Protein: CASSDRQDVAGELFF.